The rows below give T cell receptor beta chains drawn from one sample of a study of CD8+ T cells in alopecia areata. The assay was immunoSEQ multiplex PCR, and TCRdb's table has in-frame clones only and misses some. This table has 200,000 or so clones, around 62% appearing once. Sample: CD4+ T cells sorted from blood, taken at week 0. Receptor source: a human donor with alopecia areata. The CDR3 runs from the conserved cysteine through the conserved F or W. Fields, in order: J gene, D gene, V gene, CDR3 length, clone size, CDR3 DNA, CDR3 protein. The D gene is left open where the match is weak. Clone size is given for some rows only: seen once, a few or many times, or a class if the clone is expanded.

J gene: TRBJ1-3; D gene: .; V gene: TRBV6-4; CDR3 length: 17; clone size: few; CDR3 DNA: TGTGCCAGCAGTGACTCGTTTTACGGGGGCAGTGGAAACACCATATATTTT; CDR3 protein: CASSDSFYGGSGNTIYF
J gene: TRBJ1-6; D gene: .; V gene: TRBV30; CDR3 length: 14; clone size: .; CDR3 DNA: TGTGCCTGGACGAAGGGTGTGGGTAATTCACCCCTCCACTTT; CDR3 protein: CAWTKGVGNSPLHF
J gene: TRBJ2-7; D gene: .; V gene: TRBV25-1; CDR3 length: 15; clone size: once; CDR3 DNA: TGTGCCAGCAGCCCGAATGCACTAGCTTACTACGAGCAGTACTTC; CDR3 protein: CASSPNALAYYEQYF
J gene: TRBJ2-5; D gene: TRBD1; V gene: TRBV6-5; CDR3 length: 14; clone size: .; CDR3 DNA: TGTGCCAGCAGTTACTCGGACAGGCGGGAGACCCAGTACTTC; CDR3 protein: CASSYSDRRETQYF
J gene: TRBJ1-2; D gene: TRBD1; V gene: TRBV19; CDR3 length: 14; clone size: .; CDR3 DNA: TGTGCCAGTACGACAGGGGGACTACTCTATGGCTACACCTTC; CDR3 protein: CASTTGGLLYGYTF
J gene: TRBJ2-3; D gene: .; V gene: TRBV7-8; CDR3 length: 15; clone size: .; CDR3 DNA: TGTGCCAGCAGCTTAATCAGCCTAGCGTCCGATACGCAGTATTTT; CDR3 protein: CASSLISLASDTQYF
J gene: TRBJ1-1; D gene: .; V gene: TRBV29-1; CDR3 length: 15; clone size: .; CDR3 DNA: TGCAGCGTTGAAGATCGTGGGGGACCGAACACTGAAGCTTTCTTT; CDR3 protein: CSVEDRGGPNTEAFF
J gene: TRBJ2-2; D gene: TRBD2; V gene: TRBV7-9; CDR3 length: 15; clone size: few; CDR3 DNA: TGTGCCAGCAGCCCCCGGACTAGCATCACCGGGGAGCTGTTTTTT; CDR3 protein: CASSPRTSITGELFF
J gene: TRBJ2-4; D gene: TRBD1; V gene: TRBV29-1; CDR3 length: 15; clone size: .; CDR3 DNA: TGCAGCGTAGAAATAGCCGGACAGGGGTTAAACATTCAGTACTTC; CDR3 protein: CSVEIAGQGLNIQYF
J gene: TRBJ2-2; D gene: .; V gene: TRBV7-3; CDR3 length: 13; clone size: .; CDR3 DNA: TGTGCCAGTAAACCCGGTTACACCGGGGAGCTGTTTTTT; CDR3 protein: CASKPGYTGELFF
J gene: TRBJ2-3; D gene: .; V gene: TRBV5-1; CDR3 length: 15; clone size: .; CDR3 DNA: TGCGCCAGCAGCACGGTAATCGGCGCCCATCACGGGCAGTATTTT; CDR3 protein: CASSTVIGAHHGQYF
J gene: TRBJ1-3; D gene: .; V gene: TRBV11-2; CDR3 length: 15; clone size: .; CDR3 DNA: TGTGCCAGCAGCGCCACAAGGGGCTCTGGAAACACCATATATTTT; CDR3 protein: CASSATRGSGNTIYF
J gene: TRBJ2-3; D gene: TRBD2; V gene: TRBV6-5; CDR3 length: 16; clone size: .; CDR3 DNA: TGTGCCAGCAGTTGGAGACTAGCGGGGCTCACAGATACGCAGTATTTT; CDR3 protein: CASSWRLAGLTDTQYF
J gene: TRBJ1-4; D gene: .; V gene: TRBV5-1; CDR3 length: 14; clone size: .; CDR3 DNA: TGCGCCAGCAGGGAAGGCCGGGGGAGTGGAAAACTGTTTTTT; CDR3 protein: CASREGRGSGKLFF
J gene: TRBJ2-6; D gene: .; V gene: TRBV30; CDR3 length: 15; clone size: .; CDR3 DNA: TGTGCCTGGAGCCACGGGGGCTCTGGGGCCAACGTCCTGACTTTC; CDR3 protein: CAWSHGGSGANVLTF
J gene: TRBJ2-7; D gene: TRBD2; V gene: TRBV11-2; CDR3 length: 15; clone size: .; CDR3 DNA: TGTGCCAGCAGCTTATCGGGAGGGGGTTACGACGAGCAGTACTTC; CDR3 protein: CASSLSGGGYDEQYF
J gene: TRBJ2-3; D gene: .; V gene: TRBV2; CDR3 length: 12; clone size: .; CDR3 DNA: TGTGCCAGCAGTTTAACATCAGATACGCAGTATTTT; CDR3 protein: CASSLTSDTQYF
J gene: TRBJ1-6; D gene: .; V gene: TRBV7-9; CDR3 length: 15; clone size: .; CDR3 DNA: TGTGCCAGCAGCTTAACGGCCGGAAAGGGGTCACCCCTCCACTTT; CDR3 protein: CASSLTAGKGSPLHF
J gene: TRBJ1-2; D gene: .; V gene: TRBV5-1; CDR3 length: 15; clone size: .; CDR3 DNA: TGCGCCAGCAGCTTATGGGACGCCATAGGGCATGGCTACACCTTC; CDR3 protein: CASSLWDAIGHGYTF
J gene: TRBJ2-3; D gene: TRBD2; V gene: TRBV2; CDR3 length: 14; clone size: .; CDR3 DNA: TGTGCCAGCAGACTAGCGGGGGTGGCAGATACGCAGTATTTT; CDR3 protein: CASRLAGVADTQYF
J gene: TRBJ1-5; D gene: .; V gene: TRBV6-1; CDR3 length: 13; clone size: .; CDR3 DNA: TGTGCCAGCAGTGAAAGGAAGGACCAGCCCCAGCATTTT; CDR3 protein: CASSERKDQPQHF